This T cell receptor beta chain was observed in a study of T cells in Graves' hyperthyroidism and ophthalmopathy. In the study overall: Specimen type is peripheral blood, collected at initial diagnosis prior to any treatment.

To note about this clonotype: One junction end disagrees with the germline gene, perhaps due to a read error.

Germline loops: CDR1 SGHNT, CDR2 YENEEA. CDR3 length: 13 amino acids. RNA transcripts served as the template for amplifying TCR beta CDR3 regions. RT-PCR in the first round (using the HTBI primer set) targeted the TCR CDR3. TCRdb re-analysed the multiplex PCR reads in MiXCR, keeping a single row per CDR3 protein. The sample contains some 700,000 distinct CDR3 sequences, roughly 17% of which appear only once. The specimen sequenced was blood. The chain recombines TRBV11-3 with TRBJ2-5; TRBD2 might be the D (5 bases). The receptor was derived from a man between 50 and 59 years old with Graves' hyperthyroidism. CDR3 in amino acids: CASSSGSKEAQYF. The CDR3 region has the DNA TGTGCCAGCAGCTCGGGGAGTAAAGAGGCCCAGTACTTC.